What follows are 10 T cell receptor beta chains derived from one specimen sequenced in a study of CD8 T cells in ankylosing spondylitis. TCRdb independently ran MiXCR on the 5' RACE reads; one entry per CDR3 protein. The sample yields 200,000 to 250,000 distinct CDR3 sequences, about 10% seen once. What was sequenced was blood, either unsorted or a sorted T cell fraction (not recorded which). All receptors derive from a male donor with ankylosing spondylitis or in good health (not recorded which).

This clonotype was counted ten times or more. This chain connects TRBV5-1 to TRBJ2-6, with D tentatively TRBD1 (5 bases). This CDR3 spans 15 amino acids. The germline V gene encodes CDR1 SGHRS and CDR2 YFSETQ. With 7 bases removed from V and 2 bases from J, the gap between germline ends came to 13 bases. The CDR3 is CASDPQGTGANVLTF. CDR3 bases: TGCGCCAGCGATCCCCAGGGTACTGGGGCCAACGTCCTGACTTTC.

This chain links TRBV13 with TRBJ2-1; the match to TRBD1 covers 9 bases. Germline V gives CDR1 PRHDT, CDR2 FYEKMQ (reference sequence). J gave up 10 bases and V 5 bases, and 6 bases lay outside the gene matches. The CDR3 has 13 amino acids. The CDR3 protein is CASSPGTGKEQFF. The CDR3 nucleotides read TGTGCCAGCAGCCCTGGGACAGGGAAGGAGCAGTTCTTC.

The CDR3 is CASSPQGGSAEAFF. The CDR3 DNA follows: TGCGCCAGCAGTCCACAGGGAGGGAGCGCTGAAGCTTTCTTT. The chain links TRBV5-1 to TRBJ1-1; TRBD1 might be the D (6 bases). V dropped 5 bases and J dropped 6 bases, with 17 bases sitting between them. Germline assignment: CDR1 SGHRS and CDR2 YFSETQ. The CDR3 length is 14 residues.

In this sample, this clonotype turned up many times. This chain connects TRBV4-2 to TRBJ2-2, with 8 bases that match TRBD2. Germline trimming cut 4 bases from V and 5 bases from J; bases unmatched to any gene: 3. This CDR3 region has 14 residues. Germline CDR1 and CDR2: LGHNA and YNFKEQ. The CDR3 region has the DNA TGTGCCAGCAGCCTGGCGGGGGGAACCGGGGAGCTGTTTTTT. Encoded protein: CASSLAGGTGELFF.

This chain links TRBV5-1 with TRBJ2-2, with 7 positions matching TRBD1. Unmatched junction bases numbered 8, after V lost 3 bases and J lost 6 bases. From germline, CDR1 is SGHRS and CDR2 YFSETQ. The CDR3 is 15 residues long. The CDR3 DNA sequence: TGCGCCAGCAGCTGGATTCCAGGGGGTGCCGGGGAGCTGTTTTTT. It translates to CASSWIPGGAGELFF.

This clonotype was seen a few times. The J gene is TRBJ1-1, the V gene TRBV7-3; D ambiguous. The CDR3 consists of 14 residues. The V end was cut by 4 bases, the J end by 4 bases, with 13 bases between. Germline loops: CDR1 SGHTA, CDR2 FQGTGA. In nucleotides, the CDR3 is TGTGCCAGCAGCTCCAAGACATTCGGCACTGAAGCTTTCTTT. It specifies CASSSKTFGTEAFF.

This clonotype was seen at least ten times. This chain joins TRBV20-1 and TRBJ2-7; D may correspond to TRBD1 or TRBD2 (5 bases each). V was shortened by 4 bases and J by 1 base, with 14 bases between the two germline ends. The germline V gene encodes CDR1 DFQATT and CDR2 SNEGSKA (reference sequence). The CDR3 contains 14 residues. The CDR3 nucleotides read TGCAGTGCTATTCCAGGGAGTTTATCCTACGAGCAGTACTTC. It translates to CSAIPGSLSYEQYF.

This clonotype appeared many times. The chain joins TRBV5-1 to TRBJ1-2; 8 nucleotides align to TRBD1. Germline CDR1 SGHRS, CDR2 YFSETQ. Trimming cost V 3 bases and J 5 bases; bases outside gene matches: 12. The CDR3 has 16 amino acids. The DNA of the CDR3 is TGCGCCAGCAGCTCGTCTGGACCGACAGGGGTTTATGGCTACACCTTC. It yields the protein CASSSSGPTGVYGYTF.

V usage is TRBV20-1 and J usage is TRBJ2-3, with 11 bases that match TRBD2. The germline V gene has CDR1 DFQATT and CDR2 SNEGSKA (reference sequence). Trimming removed 3 bases from V and 1 base from J; junction bases left unmatched: 3. This CDR3 contains 15 residues. The DNA of the CDR3 is TGCAGTGCTAGTCGACTAGCGGGACGCACAGATACGCAGTATTTT. Protein sequence: CSASRLAGRTDTQYF.

This clonotype was recorded at least ten times. The chain is built from TRBV6-5 and TRBJ2-1; D may match TRBD1 or TRBD2 (6 bases each). Germline V CDR1 and CDR2: MNHEY, SVGAGI. V lost 0 bases and J 9 bases, leaving 21 bases between the germline ends. The CDR3 has 17 residues. The CDR3 protein is CASSYSSGLGGQSEQFF. The CDR3 nucleotides read TGTGCCAGCAGTTACTCGAGTGGGCTGGGGGGCCAATCTGAGCAGTTCTTC.